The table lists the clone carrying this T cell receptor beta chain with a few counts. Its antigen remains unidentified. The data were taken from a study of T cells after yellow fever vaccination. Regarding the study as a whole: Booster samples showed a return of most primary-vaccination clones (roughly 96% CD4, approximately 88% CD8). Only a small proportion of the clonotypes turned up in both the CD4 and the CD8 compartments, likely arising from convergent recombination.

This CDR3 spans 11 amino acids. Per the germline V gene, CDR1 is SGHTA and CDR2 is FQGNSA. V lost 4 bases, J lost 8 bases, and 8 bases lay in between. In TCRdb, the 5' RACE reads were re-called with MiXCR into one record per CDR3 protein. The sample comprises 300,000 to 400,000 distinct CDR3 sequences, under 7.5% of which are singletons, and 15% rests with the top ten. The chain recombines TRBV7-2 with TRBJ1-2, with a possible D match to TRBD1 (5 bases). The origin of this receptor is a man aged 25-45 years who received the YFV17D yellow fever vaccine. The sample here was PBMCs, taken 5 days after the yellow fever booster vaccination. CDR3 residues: CASSSRGGYTF. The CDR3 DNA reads TGTGCCAGCAGCTCACGGGGGGGCTACACCTTC.